Included here is one TCR beta chain sequence, with context. This CDR3 spans 15 amino acids. From germline, CDR1 is SGDLS and CDR2 YYNGEE. V lost 3 bases to trimming and J lost 5 bases; unmatched junction nucleotides: 8. Profiling relied on immunoSEQ multiplex PCR, and the TCRdb table lists in-frame clones only, not all of them. The repertoire has fewer than 450,000 clones, under 95% of them found once; the top ten carry roughly 3.4%. The sample originates from a study of blood T cell repertoires in COVID-19. Sample: peripheral blood. This clonotype originated in a woman between 18 and 29 years old who had recovered from COVID-19. V gene TRBV9 combines with J gene TRBJ2-5; the match to TRBD1 covers 9 bases. CDR3 amino acids: CASSGNRDRVETQYF. In DNA, the CDR3 is TGTGCCAGCAGCGGAAACCGGGACAGGGTGGAGACCCAGTACTTC.